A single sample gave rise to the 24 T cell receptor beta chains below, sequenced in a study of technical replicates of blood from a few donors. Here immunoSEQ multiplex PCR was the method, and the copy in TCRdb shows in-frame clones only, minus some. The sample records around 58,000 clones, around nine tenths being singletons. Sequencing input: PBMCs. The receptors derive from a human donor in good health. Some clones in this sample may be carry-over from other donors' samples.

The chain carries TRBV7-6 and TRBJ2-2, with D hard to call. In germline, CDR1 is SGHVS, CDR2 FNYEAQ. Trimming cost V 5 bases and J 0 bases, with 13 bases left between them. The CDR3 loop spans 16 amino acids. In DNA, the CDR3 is TGTGCCAGCAGCCCCGCCTACAGATCGAACACCGGGGAGCTGTTTTTT. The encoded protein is CASSPAYRSNTGELFF.

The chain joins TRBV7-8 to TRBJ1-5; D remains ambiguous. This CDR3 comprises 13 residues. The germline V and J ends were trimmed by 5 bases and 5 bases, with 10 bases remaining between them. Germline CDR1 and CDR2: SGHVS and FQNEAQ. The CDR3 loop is CASSVVRYQPQHF. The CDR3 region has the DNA TGTGCCAGCAGCGTAGTGAGATATCAGCCCCAGCATTTT.

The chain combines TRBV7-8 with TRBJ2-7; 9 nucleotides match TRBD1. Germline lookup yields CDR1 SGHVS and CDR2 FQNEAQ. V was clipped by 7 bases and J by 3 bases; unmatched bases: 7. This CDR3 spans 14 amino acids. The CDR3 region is CASNRGPTYYEQYF. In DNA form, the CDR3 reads TGTGCCAGCAACAGGGGGCCTACTTACTACGAGCAGTACTTC.

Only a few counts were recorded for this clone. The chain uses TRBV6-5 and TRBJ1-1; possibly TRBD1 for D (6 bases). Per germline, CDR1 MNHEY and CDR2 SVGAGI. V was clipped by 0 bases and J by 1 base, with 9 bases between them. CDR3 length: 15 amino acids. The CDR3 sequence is CASSYSWDKNTEAFF. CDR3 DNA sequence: TGTGCCAGCAGTTACTCGTGGGACAAGAACACTGAAGCTTTCTTT.

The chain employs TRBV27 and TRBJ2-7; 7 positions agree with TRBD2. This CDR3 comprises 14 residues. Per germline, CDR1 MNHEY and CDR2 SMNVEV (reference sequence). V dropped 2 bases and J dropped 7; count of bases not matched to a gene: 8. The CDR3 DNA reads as TGTGCCAGCAGTTTAGGGACTACCTTTGGGGAGCAGTACTTC. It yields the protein CASSLGTTFGEQYF.

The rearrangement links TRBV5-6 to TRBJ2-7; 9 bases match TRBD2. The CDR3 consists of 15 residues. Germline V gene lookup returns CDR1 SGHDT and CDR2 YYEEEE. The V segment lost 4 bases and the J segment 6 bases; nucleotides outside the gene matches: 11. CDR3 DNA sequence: TGTGCCAGCAGCCCGAGGTGGGCGGGAGGGGGCGAGCAGTACTTC. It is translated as CASSPRWAGGGEQYF.

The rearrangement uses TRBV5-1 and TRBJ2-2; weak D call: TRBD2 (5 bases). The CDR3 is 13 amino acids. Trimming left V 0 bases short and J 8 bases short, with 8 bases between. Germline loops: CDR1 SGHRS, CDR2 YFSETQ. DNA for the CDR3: TGCGCCAGCAGCTTGGAAGGACTGGGGGAGCTGTTTTTT. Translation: CASSLEGLGELFF.

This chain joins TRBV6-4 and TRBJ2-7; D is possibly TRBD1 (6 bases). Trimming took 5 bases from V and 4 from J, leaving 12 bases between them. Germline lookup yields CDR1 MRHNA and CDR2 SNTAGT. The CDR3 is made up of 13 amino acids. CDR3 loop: CASSLQQGYEQYF. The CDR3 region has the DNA TGTGCCAGCAGTCTTCAACAGGGATACGAGCAGTACTTC.

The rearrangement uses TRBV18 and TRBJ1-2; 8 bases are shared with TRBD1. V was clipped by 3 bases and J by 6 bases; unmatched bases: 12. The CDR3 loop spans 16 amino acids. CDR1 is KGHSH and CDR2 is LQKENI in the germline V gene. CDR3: CASSPHQGANWDGYTF. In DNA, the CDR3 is TGTGCCAGCTCACCTCATCAGGGGGCAAATTGGGATGGCTACACCTTC.

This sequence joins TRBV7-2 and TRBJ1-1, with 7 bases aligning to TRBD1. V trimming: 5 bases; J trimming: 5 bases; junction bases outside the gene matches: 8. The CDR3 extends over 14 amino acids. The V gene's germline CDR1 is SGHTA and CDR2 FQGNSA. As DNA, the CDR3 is TGTGCCAGCAGCACTACAGGGGTCAATACTGAAGCTTTCTTT. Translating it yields CASSTTGVNTEAFF.

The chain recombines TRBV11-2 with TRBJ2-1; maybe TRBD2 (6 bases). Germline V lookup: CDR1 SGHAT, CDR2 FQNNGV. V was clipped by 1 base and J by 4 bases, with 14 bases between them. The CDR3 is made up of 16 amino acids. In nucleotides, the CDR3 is TGTGCCAGCAGCTTAGGCCCGGGACTCCTTTACAATGAGCAGTTCTTC. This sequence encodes CASSLGPGLLYNEQFF. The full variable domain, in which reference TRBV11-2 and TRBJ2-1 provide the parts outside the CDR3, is EAGVAQSPRYKIIEKRQSVAFWCNPISGHATLYWYQQILGQGPKLLIQFQNNGVVDDSQLPKDRFSAERLKGVDSTLKIQPAKLEDSAVYLCASSLGPGLLYNEQFFGPGTRLTVL.

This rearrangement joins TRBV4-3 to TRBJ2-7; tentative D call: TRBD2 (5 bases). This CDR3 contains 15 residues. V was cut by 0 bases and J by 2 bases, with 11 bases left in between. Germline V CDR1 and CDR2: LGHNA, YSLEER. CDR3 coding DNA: TGCGCCAGCAGCCAAGATTTTAGCGTAGCCTACGAGCAGTACTTC. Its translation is CASSQDFSVAYEQYF.

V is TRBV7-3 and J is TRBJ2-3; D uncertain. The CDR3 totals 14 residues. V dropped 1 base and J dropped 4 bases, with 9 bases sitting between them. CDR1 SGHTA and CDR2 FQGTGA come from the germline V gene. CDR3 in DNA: TGTGCCAGCAGCTTAAACGTACTCCCAGATACGCAGTATTTT. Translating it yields CASSLNVLPDTQYF.

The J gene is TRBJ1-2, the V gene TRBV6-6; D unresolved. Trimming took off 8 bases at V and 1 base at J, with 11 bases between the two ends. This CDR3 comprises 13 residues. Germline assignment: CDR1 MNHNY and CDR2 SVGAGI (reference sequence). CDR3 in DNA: TGTGCCAGCTTCGGGAGGGATAACTATGGCTACACCTTC. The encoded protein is CASFGRDNYGYTF.

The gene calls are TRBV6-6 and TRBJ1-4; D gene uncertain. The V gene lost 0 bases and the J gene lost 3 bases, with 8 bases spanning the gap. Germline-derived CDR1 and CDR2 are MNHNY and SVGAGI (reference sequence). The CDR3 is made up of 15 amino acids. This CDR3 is CASSYSFTANEKLFF. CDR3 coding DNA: TGTGCCAGCAGTTACTCGTTTACGGCTAATGAAAAACTGTTTTTT.

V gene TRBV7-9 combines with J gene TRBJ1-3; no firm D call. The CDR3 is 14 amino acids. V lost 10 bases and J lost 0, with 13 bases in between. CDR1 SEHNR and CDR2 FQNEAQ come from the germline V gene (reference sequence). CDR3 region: CATDPSSSGNTIYF. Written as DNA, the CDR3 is TGTGCCACAGACCCATCTAGCTCTGGAAACACCATATATTTT.

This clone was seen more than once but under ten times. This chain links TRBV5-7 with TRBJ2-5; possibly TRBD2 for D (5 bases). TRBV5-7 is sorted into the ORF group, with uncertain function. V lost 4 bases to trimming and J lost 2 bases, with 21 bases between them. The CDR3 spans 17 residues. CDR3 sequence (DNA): TGTGCCAGCAGCCCCGAGTGGTTGCTGGACTTTCAAGAGACCCAGTACTTC. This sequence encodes CASSPEWLLDFQETQYF.

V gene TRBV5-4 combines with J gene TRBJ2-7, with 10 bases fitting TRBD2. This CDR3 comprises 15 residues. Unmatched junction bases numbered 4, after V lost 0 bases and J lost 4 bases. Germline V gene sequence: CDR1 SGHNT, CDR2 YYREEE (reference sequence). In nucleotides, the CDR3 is TGTGCCAGCAGCTTGGGCGGACTAGCGGCATACGAGCAGTACTTC. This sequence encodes CASSLGGLAAYEQYF.

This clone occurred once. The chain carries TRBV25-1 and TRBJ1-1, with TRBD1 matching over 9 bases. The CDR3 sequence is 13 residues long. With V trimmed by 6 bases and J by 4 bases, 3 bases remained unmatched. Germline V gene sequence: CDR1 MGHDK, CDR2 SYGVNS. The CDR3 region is CASSGQGSTEAFF. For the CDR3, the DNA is TGTGCCAGCAGCGGACAGGGGAGCACTGAAGCTTTCTTT.

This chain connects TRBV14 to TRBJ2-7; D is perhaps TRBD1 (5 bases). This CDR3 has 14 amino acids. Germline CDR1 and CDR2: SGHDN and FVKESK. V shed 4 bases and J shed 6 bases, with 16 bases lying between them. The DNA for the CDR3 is TGTGCCAGCAGCCGTGCAGGGAAATTATCCGAGCAGTACTTC. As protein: CASSRAGKLSEQYF.

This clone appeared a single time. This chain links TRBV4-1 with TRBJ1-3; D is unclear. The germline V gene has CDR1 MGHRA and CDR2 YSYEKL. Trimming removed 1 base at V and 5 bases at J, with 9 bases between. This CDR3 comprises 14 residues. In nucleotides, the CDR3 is TGCGCCAGCAGCCAAGCAGACTCAAGAAACACCATATATTTT. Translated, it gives CASSQADSRNTIYF.

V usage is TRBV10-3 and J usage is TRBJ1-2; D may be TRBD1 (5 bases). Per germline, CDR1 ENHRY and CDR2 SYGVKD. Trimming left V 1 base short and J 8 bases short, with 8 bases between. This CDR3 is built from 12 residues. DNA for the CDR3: TGTGCCATCAGTGAGTACAGGACAGGCTACACCTTC. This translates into CAISEYRTGYTF.

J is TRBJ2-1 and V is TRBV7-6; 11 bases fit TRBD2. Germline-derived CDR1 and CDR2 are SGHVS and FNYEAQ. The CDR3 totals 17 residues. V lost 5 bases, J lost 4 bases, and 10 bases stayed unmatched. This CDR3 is CASSARPLAGGYNEQFF. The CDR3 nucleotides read TGTGCCAGCAGCGCGAGACCTCTAGCGGGGGGTTACAATGAGCAGTTCTTC.

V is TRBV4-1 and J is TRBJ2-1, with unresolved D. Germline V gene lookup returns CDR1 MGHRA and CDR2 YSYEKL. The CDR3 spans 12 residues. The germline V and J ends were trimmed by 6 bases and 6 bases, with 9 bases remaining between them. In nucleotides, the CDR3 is TGCGCCAGCAGTCTCAGTGGCAATGAGCAGTTCTTC. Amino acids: CASSLSGNEQFF.